This T cell receptor (beta chain) is drawn from a study of cytomegalovirus exposure and HLA in healthy donors. PCR primers comprised 60 Vbeta and 13 Jbeta primers. Produced via immunoSEQ multiplex PCR; TCRdb's table is partial and in-frame only. The data hold 95,000 to 150,000 clones, with approximately 84% observed a single time. This CDR3 comprises 13 residues. Trimming shortened V by 0 bases and J by 10 bases, and 10 bases separated the two germline ends. Germline CDR1 LNHNV, CDR2 YYDKDF (reference sequence). Study-wide findings and caveats: An assumption of roughly uniform sequencing depth across donors underlay the presence/absence analyses. In the analysis, some V segments, TRBV6-2 and TRBV6-3 included, were excluded as indistinguishable. TCR beta sequences numbering under 20,000 were associated with HLA alleles at 0.05 false discovery rate in a later analysis. The CMV antigen specificity of three CMV-associated chains was confirmed through in vitro analysis.

About this clone itself: What it binds is not known.

This chain links TRBV15 with TRBJ2-1; D is undetermined. The sample taken for sequencing was PBMCs. This receptor was obtained from a man between 18 and 35 years old in good health and CMV-seropositive. Here the CDR3 reads CATSRDPKTEQFF. The CDR3 region has the DNA TGTGCCACCAGCAGAGATCCGAAGACAGAGCAGTTCTTC.